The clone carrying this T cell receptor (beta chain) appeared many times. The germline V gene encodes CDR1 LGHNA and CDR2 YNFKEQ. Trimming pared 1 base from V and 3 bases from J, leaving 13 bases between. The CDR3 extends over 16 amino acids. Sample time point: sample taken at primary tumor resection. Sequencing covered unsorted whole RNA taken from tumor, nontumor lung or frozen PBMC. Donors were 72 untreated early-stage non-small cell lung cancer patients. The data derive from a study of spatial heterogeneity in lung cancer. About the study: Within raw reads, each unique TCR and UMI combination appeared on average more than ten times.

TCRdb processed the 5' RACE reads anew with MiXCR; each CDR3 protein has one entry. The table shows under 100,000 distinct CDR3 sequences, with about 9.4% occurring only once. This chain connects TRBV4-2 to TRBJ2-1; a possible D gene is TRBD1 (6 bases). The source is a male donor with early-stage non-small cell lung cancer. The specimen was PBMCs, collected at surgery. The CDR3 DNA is TGTGCCAGCAGCCAAGGACAGGTCATCCACTACAATGAGCAGTTCTTC. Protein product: CASSQGQVIHYNEQFF.